This TCR beta chain is drawn from a study of regulatory T cells in long-lasting Graves disease. Trimming removed 0 bases from V and 4 bases from J; junction bases left unmatched: 9. The germline V gene encodes CDR1 WNHNN and CDR2 SYGVQD (reference sequence). This CDR3 has 18 residues. Time point in this sample: newly diagnosed GD, antithyroid drugs for less than 3 months. Scientists built the TCR library using RNA that was extracted from PBMCs. Researchers made TCR beta libraries by using iRepertoire HTBI primers and running Arm-PCR on CDR3 regions. TCRdb re-derived calls from the multiplex PCR reads in MiXCR, one entry per CDR3 protein. The sample includes about 440,000 distinct CDR3 sequences, about 16% of them seen just once. This clonotype has more than one count but fewer than ten. The same sample was also used in a study of T cells in Graves' hyperthyroidism and ophthalmopathy.

Sequenced material: peripheral blood mononuclear cells (PBMCs), taken at new diagnosis, from a patient treated with antithyroid drugs. The receptor was isolated from a woman in her twenties or thirties with Graves disease. This rearrangement joins TRBV10-1 to TRBJ2-5, with 12 bases that match TRBD2. This chain's CDR3 is CASSESSSGRAGRETQYF. The CDR3 DNA sequence: TGCGCCAGCAGTGAGTCGTCTAGCGGGAGGGCAGGAAGAGAGACCCAGTACTTC.